The clone carrying this T cell receptor beta chain has more than one count but fewer than ten. This specimen belongs to a study of blood T cell repertoires in COVID-19. This study enrolled people aged roughly 18 to 90 from about two dozen US geographic areas. This CDR3 spans 12 amino acids. Germline V CDR1 and CDR2: LNHNV, YYDKDF (reference sequence). V shed 1 base and J shed 8 bases, with 8 bases lying between them. As handled by the study authors: Amplification from reference gene primers served as the basis for estimated nucleated cell counts. The assay was immunoSEQ multiplex PCR, and TCRdb's table has in-frame clones only and misses some. V, J and clone size are those of that table, while D and trimming were read from the DNA. The sample has a few hundred thousand clones, approximately 80% seen once.

V gene TRBV15 combines with J gene TRBJ1-2; D is unclear. What was sequenced was PBMCs or T cells enriched from blood (not recorded which). The TCR sequence derives from a woman in her 40s with acute COVID-19. CDR3 region: CATSRGPGGYTF. DNA for the CDR3: TGTGCCACCAGCAGAGGCCCGGGGGGCTACACCTTC.